This TCR beta chain is from a study of blood T cell repertoires in COVID-19 (dated by TCRdb to the early 2020s). In terms of the full investigation: Collaborator samples came from the United States, Italy and Spain and covered acute and convalescent phases of COVID-19. The prospective study material was composed of cDNA or gDNA derived from T cells, B-cell-depleted T cells, or PBMCs. Subjects who had been exposed to COVID-19, were actively infected with it, or had recovered from it provided the deeply sampled blood TCRbeta repertoires that made up the dataset. The repertoires were made available in a free public database intended to serve as a resource for research on the immune response to SARS-CoV-2. The samples were drawn from the first 160 participants of the ongoing ImmuneRACE study and from more than 1,000 subjects provided by 6 global collaborators. A de-identified subject ID, COVID-19 status, age in years and sex were almost always included in the sample metadata. Where HLA class I and class II types were available, the types were taken from metadata supplied by the sample provider, not from assay-based typing. Points the paper makes about the study in general: The quantity of clinical and demographic metadata differed by source and by participant and was supplied without curation.

Taken from cysteine to phenylalanine, the CDR3 has 14 residues. Only the CDR3 part of the read is kept: 42 bases, read in frame from the first base. Germline trimming: 6 bases from V, 8 bases from J; junction bases outside gene matches: 9. CDR1 LNHDA and CDR2 SQIVND are derived from the germline V gene (reference sequence). In regard to this clone: Its antigen remains undetermined. Base qualities are not recorded, but no much larger clone differs from it by a single base.

Participants in the prospective study were aged roughly 18 to 89 years, lived in under 30 United States geographic areas, and enrolled through a virtual design. In the prospective study, cohorts were assigned on the basis of participant-reported clinical history obtained from a screening survey and a study questionnaire. For ImmuneRACE Cohort 3, a participant was defined as recovered based on two consecutive negative NP/OP PCR tests, clearance by a healthcare professional, or resolution of symptoms. Each participant in the prospective study had whole blood, serum and a nasopharyngeal or oropharyngeal swab collected by mobile phlebotomists. Additional blood draws and questionnaires over a roughly two-month period could optionally be provided by prospective study participants. Prospective study blood samples were shipped either frozen or at room temperature before DNA extraction. TCRbeta CDR3 regions were amplified from genomic DNA using the immunoSEQ Assay, a bias-controlled multiplex PCR. Turning to the authors' computational methods: Within the assay, amplification of reference gene primers was used to estimate how many nucleated cells each sample contained. To quantify the absolute abundance of each unique TCRbeta CDR3 rearrangement, sequence reads were collapsed and filtered. For each sample, productive Simpson clonality was calculated as the square root of Simpson's diversity index over productive rearrangements. In TCRdb, the immuneACCESS table is reduced to in-frame sequences with V and J assigned. These tables do not hold every clone; where another copy was compared, an unresolved V gene accounts for under half, and the others remain unexplained. From that table come the V and J calls and clone size; the DNA was used to work out D and trimming. The sample table shows approximately 480,000 clones, and roughly nine tenths are seen once. The top ten clonotypes cover around 0.64% of the sample.

The source material was PBMCs or T cells enriched from blood (not recorded which). This TCR was sampled from a woman aged 18-29 years who had recovered from COVID-19. Recombination joined TRBV19 with TRBJ1-4, with 7 middle bases fitting TRBD1. For the CDR3, the sequence is CASRQTGVGEKLFF. The DNA sequence reads TGTGCCAGTAGGCAAACAGGGGTTGGGGAAAAACTGTTTTTT.